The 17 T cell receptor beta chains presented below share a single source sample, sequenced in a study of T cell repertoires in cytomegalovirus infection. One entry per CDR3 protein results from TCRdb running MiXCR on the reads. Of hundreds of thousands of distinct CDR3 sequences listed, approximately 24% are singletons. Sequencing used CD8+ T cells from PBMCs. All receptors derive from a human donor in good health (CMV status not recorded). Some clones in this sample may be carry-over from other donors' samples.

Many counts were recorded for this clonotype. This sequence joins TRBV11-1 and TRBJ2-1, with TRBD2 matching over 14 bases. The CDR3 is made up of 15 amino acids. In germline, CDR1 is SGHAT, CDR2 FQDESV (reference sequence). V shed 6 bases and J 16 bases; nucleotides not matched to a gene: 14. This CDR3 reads CASSPKTSGGAGTFF. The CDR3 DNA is TGTGCCAGCAGTCCCAAGACTAGCGGGGGGGCCGGGACTTTCTTC.

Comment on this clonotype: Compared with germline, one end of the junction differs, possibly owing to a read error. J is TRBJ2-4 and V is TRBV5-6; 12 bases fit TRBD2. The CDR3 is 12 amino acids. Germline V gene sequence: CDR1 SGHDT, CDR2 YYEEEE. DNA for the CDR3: TGTGCCAGCAGCTTGAGACTAGCGGGGGTGGACTTC. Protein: CASSLRLAGVDF.

For the CDR3, the DNA is TGTGCCAGCAGTGAGAGGGGCTATAATTCACCCCTCCACTTT. It translates to CASSERGYNSPLHF. This chain joins TRBV28 and TRBJ1-6; perhaps TRBD1 as D (5 bases). This CDR3 has 14 residues. Per the germline V gene, CDR1 is MDHEN and CDR2 is SYDVKM. Trimming cost V 5 bases and J 3 bases, with 8 bases left between them.

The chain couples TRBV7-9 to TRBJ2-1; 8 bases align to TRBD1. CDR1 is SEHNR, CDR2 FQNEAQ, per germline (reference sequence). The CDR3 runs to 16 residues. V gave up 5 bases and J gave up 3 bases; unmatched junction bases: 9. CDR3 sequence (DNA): TGTGCCAGCAGCCCCCGCACAGGGGGATTCTACAATGAGCAGTTCTTC. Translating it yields CASSPRTGGFYNEQFF.

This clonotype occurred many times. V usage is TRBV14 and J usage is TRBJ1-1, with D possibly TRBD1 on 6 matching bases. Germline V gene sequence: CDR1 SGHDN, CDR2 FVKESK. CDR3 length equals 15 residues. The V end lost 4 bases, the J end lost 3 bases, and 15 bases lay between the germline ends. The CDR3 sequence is CASSPLGGKDTEAFF. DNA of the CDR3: TGTGCCAGCAGCCCTCTGGGGGGCAAGGACACTGAAGCTTTCTTT. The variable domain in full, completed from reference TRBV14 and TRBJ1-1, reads EAGVTQFPSHSVIEKGQTVTLRCDPISGHDNLYWYRRVMGKEIKFLLHFVKESKQDESGMPNNRFLAERTGGTYSTLKVQPAELEDSGVYFCASSPLGGKDTEAFFGQGTRLTVV.

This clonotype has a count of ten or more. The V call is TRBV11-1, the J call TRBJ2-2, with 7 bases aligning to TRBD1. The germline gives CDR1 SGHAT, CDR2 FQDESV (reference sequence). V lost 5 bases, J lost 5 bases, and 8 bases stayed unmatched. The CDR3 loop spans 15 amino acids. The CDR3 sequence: CASSPWTGTTGELFF. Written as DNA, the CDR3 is TGTGCCAGCAGCCCATGGACAGGCACGACCGGGGAGCTGTTTTTT.

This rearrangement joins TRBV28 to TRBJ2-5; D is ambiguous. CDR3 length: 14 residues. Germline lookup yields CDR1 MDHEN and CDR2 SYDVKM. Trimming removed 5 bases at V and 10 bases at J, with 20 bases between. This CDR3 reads CASSRFQARYYQYF. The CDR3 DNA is TGTGCCAGCAGTCGGTTCCAGGCCCGGTATTACCAGTACTTC.

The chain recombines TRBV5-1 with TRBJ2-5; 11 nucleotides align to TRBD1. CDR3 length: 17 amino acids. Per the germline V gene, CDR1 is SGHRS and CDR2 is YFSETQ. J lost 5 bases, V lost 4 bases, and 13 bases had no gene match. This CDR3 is CASSAPTDRGRVETQYF. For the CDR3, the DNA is TGCGCCAGCAGCGCCCCGACGGACAGGGGGCGCGTGGAGACCCAGTACTTC.

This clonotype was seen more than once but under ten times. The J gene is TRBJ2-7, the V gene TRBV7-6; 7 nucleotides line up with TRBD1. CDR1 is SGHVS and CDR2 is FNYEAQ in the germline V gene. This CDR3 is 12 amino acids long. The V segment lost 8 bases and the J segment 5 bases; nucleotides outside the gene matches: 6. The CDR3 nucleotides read TGTGCCAGCGGGGGAACAGGGGACGAGCAGTACTTC. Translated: CASGGTGDEQYF. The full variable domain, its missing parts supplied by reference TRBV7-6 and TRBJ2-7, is GAGVSQSPRYKVTKRGQDVALRCDPISGHVSLYWYRQALGQGPEFLTYFNYEAQQDKSGLPNDRFSAERPEGSISTLTIQRTEQRDSAMYRCASGGTGDEQYFGPGTRLTVT.

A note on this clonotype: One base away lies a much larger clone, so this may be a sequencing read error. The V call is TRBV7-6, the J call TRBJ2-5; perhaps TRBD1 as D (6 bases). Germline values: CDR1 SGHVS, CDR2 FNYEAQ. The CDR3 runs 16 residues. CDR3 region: CANSLLPWTDQETQYF. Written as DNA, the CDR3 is TGTGCCAACAGCCTGCTGCCCTGGACAGATCAAGAGACCCAGTACTTC.

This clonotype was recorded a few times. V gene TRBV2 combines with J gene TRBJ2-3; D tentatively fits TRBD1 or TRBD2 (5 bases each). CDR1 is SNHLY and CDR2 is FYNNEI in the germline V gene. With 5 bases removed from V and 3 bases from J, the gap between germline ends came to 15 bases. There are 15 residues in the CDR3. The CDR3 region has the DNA TGTGCCAGCAGTCCCCCGAGGGGCGCGACAGATACGCAGTATTTT. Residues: CASSPPRGATDTQYF.

Written as DNA, the CDR3 is TGTGCCACCACTCCGACTAGCGGCCCAGATACGCAGTATTTT. This translates into CATTPTSGPDTQYF. The chain has TRBV24-1 and TRBJ2-3, with 9 bases lining up with TRBD2. Germline values: CDR1 KGHDR, CDR2 SFDVKD. V dropped 8 bases and J dropped 4; count of bases not matched to a gene: 6. The length of the CDR3 is 14 residues.

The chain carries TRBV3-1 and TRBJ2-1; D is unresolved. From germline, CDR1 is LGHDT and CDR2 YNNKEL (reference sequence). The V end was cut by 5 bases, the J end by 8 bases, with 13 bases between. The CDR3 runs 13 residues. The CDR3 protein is CASSSLQDDEQFF. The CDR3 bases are TGTGCCAGCAGCAGCCTGCAGGATGATGAGCAGTTCTTC.

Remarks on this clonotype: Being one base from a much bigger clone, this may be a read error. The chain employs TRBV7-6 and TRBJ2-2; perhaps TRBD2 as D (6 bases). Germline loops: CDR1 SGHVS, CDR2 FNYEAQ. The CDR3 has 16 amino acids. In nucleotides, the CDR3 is TGTGCCAACAGCTTCCAACGGGACTTTAACACCGGGGAGCTGTTTTTT. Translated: CANSFQRDFNTGELFF.

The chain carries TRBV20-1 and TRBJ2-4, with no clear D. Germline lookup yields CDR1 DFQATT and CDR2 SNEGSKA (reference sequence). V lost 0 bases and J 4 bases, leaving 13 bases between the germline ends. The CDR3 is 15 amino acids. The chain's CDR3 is CSARDRVSAKNIQYF. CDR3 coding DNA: TGCAGTGCTAGAGATCGGGTTTCTGCTAAAAACATTCAGTACTTC.

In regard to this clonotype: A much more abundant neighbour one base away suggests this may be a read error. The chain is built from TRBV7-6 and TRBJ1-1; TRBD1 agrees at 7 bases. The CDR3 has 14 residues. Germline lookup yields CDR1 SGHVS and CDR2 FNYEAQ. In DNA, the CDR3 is TGTGCCAACAGCCAAGCAGGGGGGAACACTGAAGCTTTCTTT. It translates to CANSQAGGNTEAFF.

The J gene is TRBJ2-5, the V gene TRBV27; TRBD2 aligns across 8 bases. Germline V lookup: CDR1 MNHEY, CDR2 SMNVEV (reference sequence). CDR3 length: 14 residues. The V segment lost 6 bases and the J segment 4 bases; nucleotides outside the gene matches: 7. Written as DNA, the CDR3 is TGTGCCAGCAGCCCTCTAGCGGGCAGAGAGACCCAGTACTTC. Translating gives CASSPLAGRETQYF.